These 18 T cell receptor beta chains were all obtained from the same sample, sequenced in a study of blood T cell repertoires in COVID-19. The data were produced by immunoSEQ multiplex PCR, yet TCRdb's version contains in-frame clones alone and is incomplete. Of about 100,000 clones listed, 90% to 95% are singletons. Sequencing used peripheral blood. The origin of the receptors is a woman aged 25 to 39 with acute or convalescent COVID-19.

V is TRBV3-1 (or the pseudogene TRBV3-2) and J is TRBJ1-1; D remains ambiguous. Trimming took off 2 bases at V and 5 bases at J, with 9 bases between the two ends. Germline V gene data show CDR1 as LGHDT and CDR2 as YNNKEL (reference sequence). This CDR3 comprises 13 residues. CDR3 DNA sequence: TGTGCCAGCAGCCAAATAACGGGAACTGAAGCTTTCTTT. Amino acid sequence: CASSQITGTEAFF.

J is TRBJ1-1 and V is TRBV7-2, with no clear D. This CDR3 comprises 12 residues. V lost 5 bases and J 6 bases, leaving 10 bases between the germline ends. CDR1 and CDR2 from the germline V gene are SGHTA and FQGNSA. CDR3 bases: TGTGCCAGCAGCAGTCAAACAGCTGAAGCTTTCTTT. Translated: CASSSQTAEAFF.

CDR3 region: CSVEGATGLNTEAFF. CDR3 sequence (DNA): TGCAGCGTTGAAGGCGCGACAGGGTTGAACACTGAAGCTTTCTTT. The rearrangement uses TRBV29-1 and TRBJ1-1; 7 bases match TRBD1. The V gene end was trimmed by 1 base and the J gene end by 0 bases; junction bases not matched to a gene: 5. Looked up from germline, CDR1 is SQVTM and CDR2 is ANQGSEA. CDR3 length: 15 residues.

V is TRBV6-5 and J is TRBJ2-7; D gene uncertain. Trimming removed 6 bases at V and 6 bases at J, with 12 bases between. The germline CDR1 and CDR2 sequences are MNHEY and SVGAGI. This CDR3 region has 12 residues. The CDR3 nucleotides are TGTGCCAGCAGCCTGCTAACGTCCGAGCAGTACTTC. As protein: CASSLLTSEQYF.

The chain employs TRBV11-2 and TRBJ2-7, with a weak D call TRBD2 (6 bases). CDR3 size: 14 residues. Germline CDR1 reads SGHAT; CDR2 reads FQNNGV. V was trimmed by 2 bases and J by 0 bases, leaving 8 bases between them. Written as DNA, the CDR3 is TGTGCCAGCAGCTTAACTAGCAGCTCCTACGAGCAGTACTTC. Its translation: CASSLTSSSYEQYF.

The rearrangement uses TRBV18 and TRBJ2-3; 11 bases are a match to TRBD1. V lost 6 bases and J lost 5; bases outside the gene matches: 13. From germline, CDR1 is KGHSH and CDR2 LQKENI. The length of the CDR3 is 17 residues. This chain's CDR3 is CASSLGQGASSRDTQYF. The CDR3 region has the DNA TGTGCCAGCTCCCTCGGACAGGGGGCCTCTAGTCGAGATACGCAGTATTTT.

This chain joins TRBV15 and TRBJ2-6; 10 nucleotides align to TRBD1. The CDR3 extends over 19 amino acids. The V gene's germline CDR1 is LNHNV and CDR2 YYDKDF (reference sequence). After removal of 2 bases from V and 0 bases from J, the junction contained 7 bases not matched to a gene. This CDR3 reads CATSRPGTGVSSGANVLTF. CDR3 DNA: TGTGCCACCAGCAGACCCGGGACAGGGGTTTCCTCTGGGGCCAACGTCCTGACTTTC.

This chain joins TRBV4-2 and TRBJ2-7; 7 bases fit TRBD2. V gave up 4 bases and J gave up 3 bases; unmatched junction bases: 18. Germline V gene lookup returns CDR1 LGHNA and CDR2 YNFKEQ. The CDR3 spans 18 residues. The chain's CDR3 is CASSPETVPGTNFYEQYF. In nucleotides, the CDR3 is TGTGCCAGCAGCCCCGAGACCGTTCCCGGGACTAATTTCTACGAGCAGTACTTC.

This chain links TRBV18 with TRBJ1-2; 8 bases are shared with TRBD1. Trimming removed 3 bases from V and 4 bases from J; junction bases left unmatched: 7. CDR3 length equals 15 residues. Germline CDR1 is KGHSH and CDR2 is LQKENI. DNA of the CDR3: TGTGCCAGCTCACCGGGGCAGGGGGCCACCTATGGCTACACCTTC. It codes for CASSPGQGATYGYTF.

The rearrangement links TRBV9 to TRBJ1-4; maybe TRBD1 (5 bases). This CDR3 contains 14 residues. V gave up 3 bases and J gave up 3 bases, with 9 bases separating them. CDR1 and CDR2 from the germline V gene are SGDLS and YYNGEE. The CDR3 reads CASSGGVANEKLFF. CDR3 DNA sequence: TGTGCCAGCAGCGGGGGGGTGGCTAATGAAAAACTGTTTTTT. The full variable domain, rest sourced from reference TRBV9 and TRBJ1-4, is DSGVTQTPKHLITATGQRVTLRCSPRSGDLSVYWYQQSLDQGLQFLIQYYNGEERAKGNILERFSAQQFPDLHSELNLSSLELGDSALYFCASSGGVANEKLFFGSGTQLSVL.

This rearrangement joins TRBV12-3 or TRBV12-4 to TRBJ2-7; a possible D gene is TRBD2 (6 bases). The CDR3 consists of 13 residues. Deletions cut 4 bases from V and 6 bases from J, with 13 bases between. The CDR3 nucleotides are TGTGCCAGCAGTTACGGGGGAAGCTCCGAGCAGTACTTC. It is translated as CASSYGGSSEQYF.

DNA of the CDR3: TGTGCCAGCAGTTGGGGACAGGGGGACAATGAGCAGTTCTTC. It yields the protein CASSWGQGDNEQFF. The V gene is TRBV27, the J gene TRBJ2-1; 11 bases align to TRBD1. The CDR3 has 14 amino acids. V gave up 4 bases and J gave up 5 bases; unmatched junction bases: 1. CDR1 is MNHEY, CDR2 SMNVEV, per germline (reference sequence).

J is TRBJ2-2 and V is TRBV19, with 10 bases fitting TRBD1. CDR1 and CDR2 (germline): LNHDA, SQIVND (reference sequence). The CDR3 is made up of 14 amino acids. V was clipped by 3 bases and J by 5 bases; unmatched bases: 0. The CDR3 DNA follows: TGTGCCAGTAGTATGGGACAGGGGACCGGGGAGCTGTTTTTT. It is translated as CASSMGQGTGELFF.

The chain joins TRBV2 to TRBJ2-5; 8 positions match TRBD1. Per germline, CDR1 SNHLY and CDR2 FYNNEI. Germline trimming cut 5 bases from V and 5 bases from J; bases unmatched to any gene: 7. There are 14 residues in the CDR3. In DNA, the CDR3 is TGTGCCAGCAGTTCCGACAGGGGAGGCGAGACCCAGTACTTC. It codes for CASSSDRGGETQYF.

The chain uses TRBV27 and TRBJ1-1; TRBD1 is a possible D gene (6 bases). Germline values: CDR1 MNHEY, CDR2 SMNVEV (reference sequence). V was shortened by 5 bases and J by 2 bases, with 12 bases between the two germline ends. This CDR3 region has 14 residues. As DNA, the CDR3 is TGTGCCAGCAGTCTCCGGACAGCAAACACTGAAGCTTTCTTT. Protein: CASSLRTANTEAFF.

CDR3 sequence: CASSELGSYEQYF. Written as DNA, the CDR3 is TGCGCCAGCAGTGAGTTGGGGAGCTACGAGCAGTACTTC. This chain joins TRBV5-1 and TRBJ2-7, with a possible D match to TRBD2 (5 bases). Trimming pared 5 bases from V and 3 bases from J, leaving 12 bases between. This CDR3 spans 13 amino acids. The germline CDR1 and CDR2 sequences are SGHRS and YFSETQ.

V gene TRBV6-1 combines with J gene TRBJ2-7; 7 bases agree with TRBD1. V dropped 1 base and J dropped 0; count of bases not matched to a gene: 6. This CDR3 region has 16 residues. Germline CDR1 reads MNHNS; CDR2 reads SASEGT. The CDR3 here is CASSEEFRTGSYEQYF. The CDR3 DNA sequence: TGTGCCAGCAGTGAAGAATTCCGGACAGGCTCCTACGAGCAGTACTTC.

This chain uses TRBV7-8 with TRBJ1-1, with D possibly matching TRBD1 (6 bases). V dropped 1 base and J dropped 1 base, with 13 bases sitting between them. From germline, CDR1 is SGHVS and CDR2 FQNEAQ. The CDR3 spans 16 residues. The DNA for the CDR3 is TGTGCCAGCAGCTTAGGCGACAGGACATGGAACACTGAAGCTTTCTTT. Residues: CASSLGDRTWNTEAFF.